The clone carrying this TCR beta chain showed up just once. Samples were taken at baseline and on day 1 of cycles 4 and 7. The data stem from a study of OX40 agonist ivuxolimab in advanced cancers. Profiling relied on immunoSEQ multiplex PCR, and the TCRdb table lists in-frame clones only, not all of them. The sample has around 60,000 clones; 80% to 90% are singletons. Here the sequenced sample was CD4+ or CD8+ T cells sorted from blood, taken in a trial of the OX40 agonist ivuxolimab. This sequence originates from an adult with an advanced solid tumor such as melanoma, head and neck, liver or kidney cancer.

The CDR3 DNA reads TGTGCCAGCAGTTTATCGGGGGCTCAGCCCCAGCATTTT. This codes for CASSLSGAQPQHF. The V gene is TRBV28, the J gene TRBJ1-5, with a possible D match to TRBD1 (6 bases). The CDR3 runs 13 residues. Looked up from germline, CDR1 is MDHEN and CDR2 is SYDVKM. The V and J ends lost 1 base and 6 bases respectively, with 7 bases between them.